This T cell receptor beta chain stems from a study of cytomegalovirus exposure and HLA in healthy donors. Regarding this clone: Its target is unknown.

All the people who gave samples were healthy bone marrow donors. The study ran its PCR with 60 Vbeta and 13 Jbeta primers. The repertoire was sequenced with immunoSEQ multiplex PCR; TCRdb's copy has only in-frame clones and lacks some. The data contain some 170,000 clones, roughly four fifths of them singletons. The germline V gene encodes CDR1 SEHNR and CDR2 FQNEAQ (reference sequence). Trimming left V 1 base short and J 5 bases short, with 9 bases between. The CDR3 length is 13 residues. Whole-study findings and limits: In vitro confirmation showed a few CMV-associated chains to be CMV antigen specific.

The chain carries TRBV7-9 and TRBJ2-7; possible D gene TRBD1, 6 bases. The sequencing sample was made of PBMCs. This receptor was taken from a young woman in good health and CMV-seropositive. The CDR3 loop reads CASSLVRGDEQYF. CDR3 coding DNA: TGTGCCAGCAGCTTAGTCAGGGGCGACGAGCAGTACTTC.